Following are 12 T cell receptor beta chains from one sample sequenced in a study of blood T cell repertoires in COVID-19. Clones were sequenced by immunoSEQ multiplex PCR, and TCRdb holds only the in-frame ones, with some missing. The profile shows about 81,000 clones, 88% of them singletons. Specimen: peripheral blood. The source is a man aged 70 or older with acute or convalescent COVID-19.

This clone was observed a handful of times. The genes are TRBV4-1 and TRBJ1-3; possibly TRBD1 for D (6 bases). V lost 11 bases and J lost 4, with 9 bases in between. The V gene's germline CDR1 is MGHRA and CDR2 YSYEKL. CDR3 length: 11 residues. The CDR3 sequence is CASTGGNTIYF. CDR3 sequence (DNA): TGCGCCTCAACAGGGGGAAACACCATATATTTT.

V gene TRBV5-1 combines with J gene TRBJ1-6; possibly TRBD1 for D (5 bases). Looked up from germline, CDR1 is SGHRS and CDR2 is YFSETQ. Trimming cost V 7 bases and J 4 bases, with 12 bases left between them. This CDR3 is built from 14 residues. CDR3 protein: CASGDSGYNSPLHF. The CDR3 DNA sequence: TGCGCCAGCGGCGACAGTGGATATAATTCACCCCTCCACTTT.

This clone was counted a single time. The chain carries TRBV10-2 and TRBJ1-2, with D unresolved. V dropped 0 bases and J dropped 3 bases, with 8 bases sitting between them. CDR3 length: 14 residues. Per germline, CDR1 WSHSY and CDR2 SAAADI. CDR3 sequence (DNA): TGCGCCAGCAGTGAGTCCGGCGGAGACTATGGCTACACCTTC. Translated: CASSESGGDYGYTF.

This rearrangement joins TRBV7-3 to TRBJ1-2, with TRBD1 matching over 7 bases. V was clipped by 7 bases and J by 6 bases; unmatched bases: 11. In germline, CDR1 is SGHTA, CDR2 FQGTGA. The CDR3 length is 14 residues. The CDR3 coding sequence is TGTGCCAGCAAACTGACAGGGTCTATGGATGGCTACACCTTC. It codes for CASKLTGSMDGYTF. Complete variable domain (other parts from reference TRBV7-3 and TRBJ1-2): GAGVSQTPSNKVTEKGKYVELRCDPISGHTALYWYRQSLGQGPEFLIYFQGTGAADDSGLPNDRFFAVRPEGSVSTLKIQRTERGDSAVYLCASKLTGSMDGYTFGSGTRLTVV.

The rearrangement links TRBV24-1 to TRBJ2-2; TRBD1 agrees at 10 bases. The CDR3 totals 18 residues. Losses at the gene ends were 5 bases for V and 5 bases for J; bases not matched to a gene: 13. From germline, CDR1 is KGHDR and CDR2 SFDVKD. As DNA, the CDR3 is TGTGCCACCAGTGGAGAAGGGACAGGGGACGTCTGGACCGGGGAGCTGTTTTTT. This sequence encodes CATSGEGTGDVWTGELFF.

This clone was counted only a few times. The chain joins TRBV5-1 to TRBJ2-7, with 7 nucleotides matching TRBD2. With 0 bases clipped from V and 3 bases from J, the junction kept 9 bases outside the gene matches. Germline V gene data show CDR1 as SGHRS and CDR2 as YFSETQ. There are 16 residues in the CDR3. The CDR3 is CASSLGRGGSLYEQYF. CDR3 sequence (DNA): TGCGCCAGCAGCTTGGGGAGGGGCGGGAGTCTCTACGAGCAGTACTTC.

Only one count was recorded for this clone. V and J are TRBV11-2 and TRBJ1-5, with a tentative D call TRBD1 (6 bases). The CDR3 runs 18 residues. The germline V gene encodes CDR1 SGHAT and CDR2 FQNNGV. Trimming cost V 1 base and J 1 base, with 17 bases left between them. The CDR3 nucleotides read TGTGCCAGCAGCTTAGGACAGGCGTGGGGTCCGAGCAATCAGCCCCAGCATTTT. Residues: CASSLGQAWGPSNQPQHF. Together with reference TRBV11-2 and TRBJ1-5, the CDR3 gives the full variable domain: EAGVAQSPRYKIIEKRQSVAFWCNPISGHATLYWYQQILGQGPKLLIQFQNNGVVDDSQLPKDRFSAERLKGVDSTLKIQPAKLEDSAVYLCASSLGQAWGPSNQPQHFGDGTRLSIL.

Details on this clone: A junction boundary mismatches the germline segment, possibly from a read error. V usage is TRBV6-6 and J usage is TRBJ1-1; unclear D gene. In germline, CDR1 is MNHNY, CDR2 SVGAGI (reference sequence). The CDR3 is 14 residues long. CDR3 nucleotide sequence: TGTGCCAGCAGCTACTCCCCGGTAAACACTGAAGCTTTCTTT. It codes for CASSYSPVNTEAFF.

The chain couples TRBV3-1 (or the pseudogene TRBV3-2) to TRBJ2-1, with a possible D match to TRBD2 (6 bases). The V gene lost 0 bases and the J gene lost 4 bases, with 16 bases spanning the gap. Germline V lookup: CDR1 LGHDT, CDR2 YNNKEL (reference sequence). The CDR3 has 17 residues. The CDR3 DNA reads as TGTGCCAGCAGCCAAGATATTTTGGCGGGATCGTACAATGAGCAGTTCTTC. This encodes CASSQDILAGSYNEQFF.

The genes are TRBV6-4 and TRBJ2-7, with D possibly being TRBD2 (5 bases). Germline CDR1 and CDR2: MRHNA and SNTAGT. This CDR3 has 14 amino acids. Trimming removed 4 bases from V and 4 bases from J, with 14 bases in between. DNA for the CDR3: TGTGCCAGCAGTGTCTCGCCCGGGAATTACGAGCAGTACTTC. This sequence encodes CASSVSPGNYEQYF.

The chain uses TRBV5-4 and TRBJ2-3, with 10 nucleotides matching TRBD2. In germline, CDR1 is SGHNT, CDR2 YYREEE (reference sequence). J lost 2 bases, V lost 4 bases, and 4 bases had no gene match. The CDR3 runs 15 residues. The CDR3 is CASSPSGGATDTQYF. The CDR3 DNA is TGTGCCAGCAGCCCAAGCGGGGGGGCCACAGATACGCAGTATTTT.

The V gene is TRBV10-2, the J gene TRBJ2-1, with 12 bases lining up with TRBD2. This CDR3 has 18 amino acids. V shed 7 bases and J 0 bases; nucleotides not matched to a gene: 10. Germline values: CDR1 WSHSY, CDR2 SAAADI. CDR3 sequence: CASMRTSGGSSSYNEQFF. The CDR3 DNA is TGCGCCAGCATGCGAACTAGCGGGGGGTCGAGCTCCTACAATGAGCAGTTCTTC.